The 18 T cell receptor beta chains given below trace back to one sample, sequenced in a study of control samples from healthy donors and cancer patients (dated by TCRdb to the early 2020s). The library relied on the immunoSEQ multiplex PCR assay. The table was pulled from immuneACCESS by TCRdb, which kept in-frame rearrangements only. Such tables lose some clones; where checked, under half of the loss comes from unresolved V genes, and the rest has no known cause. The sample table shows tens of thousands of clones, and around 90% are seen once. Of the sample, around an eighth is held by the ten largest clones. Material for sequencing was blood. Every receptor here comes from a woman in her 70s in good health.

The gene calls are TRBV3-1 (or the pseudogene TRBV3-2) and TRBJ2-1, with TRBD2 matching 9 bases. Trimming cost V 2 bases and J 4 bases; bases outside gene matches: 3. Germline CDR1 is LGHDT and CDR2 is YNNKEL (reference sequence). The CDR3 is made up of 15 amino acids. The CDR3 DNA follows: TGTGCCAGCAGCCAATTCAGCGGGAGGTACAATGAGCAGTTCTTC. Its protein is CASSQFSGRYNEQFF.

J is TRBJ1-1 and V is TRBV7-9; D is perhaps TRBD1 (5 bases). With 8 bases removed from V and 6 bases from J, the gap between germline ends came to 19 bases. The CDR3 loop spans 14 amino acids. The germline V gene encodes CDR1 SEHNR and CDR2 FQNEAQ (reference sequence). The CDR3, as DNA: TGTGCCAGCGGGGGGAGCCCGGCTGGGTCTGAAGCTTTCTTT. The encoded protein is CASGGSPAGSEAFF.

The chain is built from TRBV29-1 and TRBJ1-1; D is undetermined. The CDR3 is 11 amino acids. Germline V lookup: CDR1 SQVTM, CDR2 ANQGSEA. Trimming removed 7 bases at V and 2 bases at J, with 8 bases between. CDR3: CSASLNTEAFF. DNA for the CDR3: TGCAGCGCTAGTTTAAACACTGAAGCTTTCTTT.

For the CDR3, the DNA is TGTGCCAGCAGTTTTGAAGGGGGCTTCAATTCACCCCTCCACTTT. This sequence encodes CASSFEGGFNSPLHF. The chain has TRBV6-5 and TRBJ1-6, with 7 positions matching TRBD1. Germline CDR1 is MNHEY and CDR2 is SVGAGI. The J segment lost 7 bases and the V segment lost 4 bases, leaving 7 bases of the junction unmatched. The CDR3 totals 15 residues.

The rearrangement links TRBV6-1 to TRBJ2-7; 9 bases line up with TRBD2. This CDR3 is built from 17 residues. V lost 1 base to trimming and J lost 0 bases; unmatched junction nucleotides: 7. Germline CDR1 MNHNS, CDR2 SASEGT. Here the CDR3 DNA reads TGTGCCAGCAGTGAAGTTAGGGCTAGCGGGACCTCCTACGAGCAGTACTTC. This codes for CASSEVRASGTSYEQYF.

V gene TRBV5-4 combines with J gene TRBJ1-1; 11 nucleotides match TRBD1. CDR3 size: 14 residues. Germline V CDR1 and CDR2: SGHNT, YYREEE (reference sequence). Losses at the gene ends were 4 bases for V and 7 bases for J; bases not matched to a gene: 6. The CDR3 protein is CASSMRDRGNEAFF. In nucleotides, the CDR3 is TGTGCCAGCAGCATGCGGGACAGGGGGAATGAAGCTTTCTTT.

The chain links TRBV6-5 to TRBJ2-3; the match to TRBD2 covers 7 bases. V lost 6 bases, J lost 4 bases, and 7 bases stayed unmatched. Germline lookup yields CDR1 MNHEY and CDR2 SVGAGI. The CDR3 totals 14 residues. CDR3 bases: TGTGCCAGCAGGCGACTAGCCCGCGCAGATACGCAGTATTTT. Its translation is CASRRLARADTQYF.

The V call is TRBV7-9, the J call TRBJ1-2; no reliable D call. Trimming removed 1 base from V and 6 bases from J, with 6 bases in between. CDR3 size: 12 residues. CDR1 and CDR2 (germline): SEHNR, FQNEAQ (reference sequence). CDR3 sequence reads: CASSLVRDGYTF. CDR3 DNA sequence: TGTGCCAGCAGCTTAGTTAGAGATGGCTACACCTTC.

Comments on this clone: Other DNA sequences within the sample encode an identical CDR3. The chain employs TRBV6-5 and TRBJ1-1; D not certain. This CDR3 contains 11 residues. Germline CDR1 and CDR2: MNHEY and SVGAGI. Trimming stripped 7 bases from V and 3 bases from J, with 6 bases between. CDR3 sequence reads: CASIKDTEAFF. CDR3 nucleotides: TGTGCCAGCATCAAAGACACTGAAGCTTTCTTT.

This clone occurred once. The rearrangement links TRBV6-1 to TRBJ2-3, with unresolved D. The CDR3 runs to 14 residues. V was shortened by 2 bases and J by 4 bases, with 10 bases between the two germline ends. In germline, CDR1 is MNHNS, CDR2 SASEGT. The CDR3 nucleotides are TGTGCCAGCAGTGAACCCCCCCTGGCAGATACGCAGTATTTT. Protein product: CASSEPPLADTQYF.

V is TRBV10-3 and J is TRBJ1-5; D is unclear. Trimming removed 5 bases from V and 3 bases from J, with 11 bases in between. This CDR3 contains 14 residues. CDR1 is ENHRY and CDR2 is SYGVKD in the germline V gene. CDR3 loop: CAISPNSDNQPQHF. Here the CDR3 DNA reads TGTGCCATCAGTCCTAACAGCGACAATCAGCCCCAGCATTTT.

The chain links TRBV20-1 to TRBJ1-5; D remains ambiguous. The V end was cut by 3 bases, the J end by 4 bases, with 13 bases between. Per germline, CDR1 DFQATT and CDR2 SNEGSKA (reference sequence). This CDR3 region has 14 residues. This CDR3 is CSASSQAKNQPQHF. The CDR3 DNA sequence: TGCAGTGCTAGTAGTCAGGCGAAAAATCAGCCCCAGCATTTT.

The V gene is TRBV3-1 (or the pseudogene TRBV3-2), the J gene TRBJ2-1; the match to TRBD2 covers 8 bases. V dropped 8 bases and J dropped 8; count of bases not matched to a gene: 11. CDR1 LGHDT and CDR2 YNNKEL come from the germline V gene (reference sequence). CDR3 length: 14 amino acids. CDR3 nucleotide sequence: TGTGCCAGCTCGGGGGCGGGAGGATTCGATGAGCAGTTCTTC. It translates to CASSGAGGFDEQFF.

The chain couples TRBV12-3 or TRBV12-4 to TRBJ1-2, with 7 bases lining up with TRBD1. The CDR3 consists of 13 residues. J lost 6 bases, V lost 6 bases, and 7 bases had no gene match. CDR3 in amino acids: CASRLTGWDGYTF. The DNA for the CDR3 is TGTGCCAGCAGACTGACAGGGTGGGATGGCTACACCTTC.

The table lists this clone with a count of one. V usage is TRBV25-1 and J usage is TRBJ1-2; D is unresolved. V shed 0 bases and J shed 5 bases, with 7 bases lying between them. The CDR3 runs to 13 residues. Germline loops: CDR1 MGHDK, CDR2 SYGVNS. Here the CDR3 DNA reads TGTGCCAGCAGTGAATACAGAGGGTATGGCTACACCTTC. Residues: CASSEYRGYGYTF.

About this clone itself: Other DNA sequences within the sample encode an identical CDR3. V usage is TRBV6-1 and J usage is TRBJ1-5; D may be TRBD1 (6 bases). Germline CDR1 reads MNHNS; CDR2 reads SASEGT. The CDR3 length is 14 residues. Between the trimmed V and J ends, which lost 3 bases and 5 bases, there was a span of 11 bases. The DNA for the CDR3 is TGTGCCAGCAGTGAGGGGACACCTTATCAGCCCCAGCATTTT. This sequence encodes CASSEGTPYQPQHF.

This sequence joins TRBV6-1 and TRBJ1-3; D not resolved. Deletions cut 2 bases from V and 0 bases from J, with 11 bases between. This CDR3 comprises 16 residues. CDR1 MNHNS and CDR2 SASEGT come from the germline V gene. CDR3 sequence reads: CASSEITDSSGNTIYF. The CDR3 bases are TGTGCCAGCAGTGAAATTACGGATTCCTCTGGAAACACCATATATTTT.

The V and J genes are TRBV6-5 and TRBJ1-6; 8 bases line up with TRBD1. The CDR3 extends over 15 amino acids. Germline V gene sequence: CDR1 MNHEY, CDR2 SVGAGI. J was trimmed by 7 bases and V by 10 bases; bases with no gene match: 12. The CDR3 region has the DNA TGTGCCACCACCAGGGGGCTTTCCGGCAATTCACCCCTCCACTTT. It encodes CATTRGLSGNSPLHF.